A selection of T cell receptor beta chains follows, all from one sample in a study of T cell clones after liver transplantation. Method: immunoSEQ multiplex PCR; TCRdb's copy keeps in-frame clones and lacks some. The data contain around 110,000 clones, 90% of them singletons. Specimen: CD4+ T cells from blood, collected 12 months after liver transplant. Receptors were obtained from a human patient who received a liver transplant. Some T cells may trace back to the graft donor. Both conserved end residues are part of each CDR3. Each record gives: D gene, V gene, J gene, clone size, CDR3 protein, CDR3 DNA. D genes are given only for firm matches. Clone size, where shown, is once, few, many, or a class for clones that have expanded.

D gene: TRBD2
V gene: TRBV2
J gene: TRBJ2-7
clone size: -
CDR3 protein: CASRSGTGPRGEQYF
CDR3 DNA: TGTGCCAGCAGGAGCGGGACGGGGCCTAGGGGCGAGCAGTACTTC

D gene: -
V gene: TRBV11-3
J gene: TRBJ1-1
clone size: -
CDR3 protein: CASSLDQRGGTEAFF
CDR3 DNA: TGTGCCAGCAGCTTAGATCAACGGGGAGGAACTGAAGCTTTCTTT

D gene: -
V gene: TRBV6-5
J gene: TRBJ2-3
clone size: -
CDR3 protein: CASSYTARGDTQYF
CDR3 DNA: TGTGCCAGCAGTTACACAGCAAGAGGGGATACGCAGTATTTT

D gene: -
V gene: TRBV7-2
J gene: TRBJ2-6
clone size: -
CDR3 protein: CASSSRVAGANVLTF
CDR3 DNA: TGTGCCAGCAGCTCCAGGGTAGCAGGGGCCAACGTCCTGACTTTC

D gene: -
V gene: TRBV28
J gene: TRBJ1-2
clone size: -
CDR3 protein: CASRGLAGYTF
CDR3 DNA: TGTGCCAGCAGGGGGCTTGCGGGCTACACCTTC

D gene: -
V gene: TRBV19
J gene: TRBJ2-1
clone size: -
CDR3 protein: CATQGPSRFYNEQFF
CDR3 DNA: TGTGCCACCCAAGGCCCTAGCAGGTTCTACAATGAGCAGTTCTTC

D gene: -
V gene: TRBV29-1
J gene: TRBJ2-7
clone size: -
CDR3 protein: CSVQGTYEQYF
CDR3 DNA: TGCAGCGTGCAAGGGACCTACGAGCAGTACTTC

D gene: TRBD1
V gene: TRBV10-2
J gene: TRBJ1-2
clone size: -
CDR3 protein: CASSLTGDYGYTF
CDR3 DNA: TGCGCCAGCAGCTTGACAGGGGACTATGGCTACACCTTC

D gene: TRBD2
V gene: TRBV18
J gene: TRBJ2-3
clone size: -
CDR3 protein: CASSWGTSGVLSTDTQYF
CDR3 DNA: TGTGCCAGCTCCTGGGGGACTAGCGGAGTCCTAAGCACAGATACGCAGTATTTT

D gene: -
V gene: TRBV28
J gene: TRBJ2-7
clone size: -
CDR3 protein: CASRPGTESSYEQYF
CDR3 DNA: TGTGCCAGCAGGCCCGGGACGGAGAGCTCCTACGAGCAGTACTTC

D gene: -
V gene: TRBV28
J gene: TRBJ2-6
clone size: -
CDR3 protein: CATRPQSSGANVLTF
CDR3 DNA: TGTGCCACCCGGCCTCAGTCCTCTGGGGCCAACGTCCTGACTTTC

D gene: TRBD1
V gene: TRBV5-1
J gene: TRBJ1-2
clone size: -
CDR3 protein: CASSLDTGTGRGYTF
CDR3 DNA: TGCGCCAGCAGCTTGGATACCGGGACAGGGCGCGGCTACACCTTC

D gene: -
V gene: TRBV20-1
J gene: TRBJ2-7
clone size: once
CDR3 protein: CSASLIDEQYF
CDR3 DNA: TGCAGTGCTAGTCTGATCGACGAGCAGTACTTC

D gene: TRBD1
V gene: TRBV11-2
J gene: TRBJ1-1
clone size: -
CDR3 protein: CASSLGGQRNTEAFF
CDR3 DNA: TGTGCCAGCAGCTTAGGGGGACAGAGGAACACTGAAGCTTTCTTT

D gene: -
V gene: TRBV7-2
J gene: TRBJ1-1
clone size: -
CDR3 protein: CASSPATSRNTEAFF
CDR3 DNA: TGTGCCAGCAGCCCAGCGACATCCCGGAACACTGAAGCTTTCTTT

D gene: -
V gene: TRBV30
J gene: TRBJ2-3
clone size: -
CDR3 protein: CAWSTGRTDTQYF
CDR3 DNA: TGTGCCTGGAGTACGGGACGCACAGATACGCAGTATTTT

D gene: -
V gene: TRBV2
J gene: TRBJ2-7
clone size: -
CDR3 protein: CASRDNSYEQYF
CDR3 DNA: TGTGCCAGCCGGGACAACTCCTACGAGCAGTACTTC

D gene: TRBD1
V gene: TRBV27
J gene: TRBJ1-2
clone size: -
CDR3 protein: CASSSGTGGRIYGYTF
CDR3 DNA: TGTGCCAGCAGTTCCGGGACAGGGGGCCGCATCTATGGCTACACCTTC

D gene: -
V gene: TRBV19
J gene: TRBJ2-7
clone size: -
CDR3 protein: CASSQRGYEQYF
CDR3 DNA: TGTGCCAGTTCCCAACGAGGATACGAGCAGTACTTC

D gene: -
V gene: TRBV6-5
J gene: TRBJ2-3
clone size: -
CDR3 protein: CASRPININTQYF
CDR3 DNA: TGTGCCAGCAGGCCTATTAACATAAATACGCAGTATTTT

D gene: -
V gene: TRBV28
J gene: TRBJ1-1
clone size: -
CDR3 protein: CASSLAGGTEAFF
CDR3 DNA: TGTGCCAGCAGTTTAGCGGGGGGCACTGAAGCTTTCTTT

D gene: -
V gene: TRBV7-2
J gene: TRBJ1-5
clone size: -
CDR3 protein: CASSRQPVNQPQHF
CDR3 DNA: TGTGCCAGCAGCCGTCAGCCAGTCAATCAGCCCCAGCATTTT

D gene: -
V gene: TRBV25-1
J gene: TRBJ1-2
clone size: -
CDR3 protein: CASRDSHYGYTF
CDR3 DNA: TGTGCCAGCAGAGACTCACACTATGGCTACACCTTC

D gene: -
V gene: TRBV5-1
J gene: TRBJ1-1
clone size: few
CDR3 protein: CASSLPGLNTEAFF
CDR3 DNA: TGCGCCAGCAGCTTGCCGGGATTGAACACTGAAGCTTTCTTT

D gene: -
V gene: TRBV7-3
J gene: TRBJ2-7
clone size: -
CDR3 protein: CASSTTAWDEQYF
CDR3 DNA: TGTGCCAGCAGCACGACCGCCTGGGACGAGCAGTACTTC

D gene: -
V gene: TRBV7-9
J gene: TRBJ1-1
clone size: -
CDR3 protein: CASSLVLMNTEAFF
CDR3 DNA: TGTGCCAGCAGCTTGGTACTCATGAACACTGAAGCTTTCTTT

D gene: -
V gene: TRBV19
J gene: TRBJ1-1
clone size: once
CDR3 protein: CASREQMNTEAFF
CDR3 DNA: TGTGCCAGTAGGGAACAGATGAACACTGAAGCTTTCTTT

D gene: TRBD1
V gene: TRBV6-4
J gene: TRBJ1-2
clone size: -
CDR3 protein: CASPTGTGGASDYGYTF
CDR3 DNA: TGTGCCAGCCCTACCGGGACAGGGGGCGCATCAGACTATGGCTACACCTTC

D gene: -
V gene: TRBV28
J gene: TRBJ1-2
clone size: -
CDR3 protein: CASSRRARDGYTF
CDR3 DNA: TGTGCCAGCAGTCGGAGGGCTAGGGATGGCTACACCTTC

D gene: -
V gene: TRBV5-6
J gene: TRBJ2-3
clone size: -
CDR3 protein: CASSYISERDTQYF
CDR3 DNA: TGTGCCAGCAGCTACATATCGGAGAGAGATACGCAGTATTTT

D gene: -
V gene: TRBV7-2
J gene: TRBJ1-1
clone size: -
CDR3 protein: CASSLNPGMNTEAFF
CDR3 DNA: TGTGCCAGCAGCTTAAATCCGGGAATGAACACTGAAGCTTTCTTT

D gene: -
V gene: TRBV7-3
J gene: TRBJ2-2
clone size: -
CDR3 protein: CASSPRGTGELFF
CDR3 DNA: TGTGCCAGCAGCCCAAGGGGAACCGGGGAGCTGTTTTTT

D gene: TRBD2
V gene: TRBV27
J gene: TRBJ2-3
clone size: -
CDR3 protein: CASRHKAGEGTQYF
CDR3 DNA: TGTGCCAGCCGACACAAAGCGGGAGAAGGGACGCAGTATTTT

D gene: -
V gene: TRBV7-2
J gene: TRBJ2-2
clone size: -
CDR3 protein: CASSSIWESAGELFF
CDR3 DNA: TGTGCCAGCAGCTCAATTTGGGAGAGTGCCGGGGAGCTGTTTTTT

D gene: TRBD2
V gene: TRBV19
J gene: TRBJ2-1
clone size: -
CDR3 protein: CASSIDRVGLAGGNEQFF
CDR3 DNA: TGTGCCAGTAGTATTGACAGGGTGGGACTAGCGGGAGGCAATGAGCAGTTCTTC

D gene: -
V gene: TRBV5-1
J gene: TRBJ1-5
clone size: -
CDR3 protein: CASSLDGDQPQHF
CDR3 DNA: TGCGCCAGCAGCTTAGACGGAGATCAGCCCCAGCATTTT

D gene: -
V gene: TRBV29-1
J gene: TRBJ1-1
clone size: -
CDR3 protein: CSVRRGNTEAFF
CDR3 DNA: TGCAGCGTTAGAAGGGGGAACACTGAAGCTTTCTTT

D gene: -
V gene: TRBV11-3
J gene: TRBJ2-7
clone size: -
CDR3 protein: CASQDGVYEQYF
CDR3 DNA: TGTGCCAGCCAGGACGGAGTCTACGAGCAGTACTTC

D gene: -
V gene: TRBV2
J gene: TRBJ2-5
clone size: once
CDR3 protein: CASSERETQYF
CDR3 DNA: TGTGCCAGCAGTGAACGCGAGACCCAGTACTTC

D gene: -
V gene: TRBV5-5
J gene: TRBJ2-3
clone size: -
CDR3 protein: CASSFTAADTQYF
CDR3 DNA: TGTGCCAGCAGCTTTACGGCAGCAGATACGCAGTATTTT

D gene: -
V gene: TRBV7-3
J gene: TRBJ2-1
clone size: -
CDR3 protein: CASSRDPHYNEQFF
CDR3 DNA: TGTGCCAGCAGCCGGGACCCCCACTACAATGAGCAGTTCTTC

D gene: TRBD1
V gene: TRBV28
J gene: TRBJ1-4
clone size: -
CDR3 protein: CASSLSPGQGLGEKLFF
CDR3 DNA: TGTGCCAGCAGTTTATCCCCGGGACAGGGTCTAGGTGAAAAACTGTTTTTT

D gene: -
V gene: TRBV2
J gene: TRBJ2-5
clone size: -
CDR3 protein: CASRLTGRETQYF
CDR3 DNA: TGTGCCAGCAGACTAACAGGGAGAGAGACCCAGTACTTC

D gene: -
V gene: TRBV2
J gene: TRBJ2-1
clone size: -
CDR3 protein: CASSEVMRLDEQFF
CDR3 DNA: TGTGCCAGCAGTGAAGTAATGAGACTCGATGAGCAGTTCTTC

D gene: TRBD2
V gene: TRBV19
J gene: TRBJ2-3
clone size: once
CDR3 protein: CASRLASTQYF
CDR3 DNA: TGTGCCAGTAGACTAGCGTCTACGCAGTATTTT

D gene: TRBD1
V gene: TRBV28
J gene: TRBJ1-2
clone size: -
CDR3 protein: CASSLVAGGYGYTF
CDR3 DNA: TGTGCCAGCAGTTTAGTGGCAGGGGGCTATGGCTACACCTTC

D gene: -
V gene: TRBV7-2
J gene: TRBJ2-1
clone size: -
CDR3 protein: CASTKSTPPYNEQFF
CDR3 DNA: TGTGCCAGCACTAAATCTACCCCACCCTACAATGAGCAGTTCTTC

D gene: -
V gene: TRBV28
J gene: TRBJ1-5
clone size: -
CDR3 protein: CASSLSDQPQHF
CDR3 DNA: TGTGCCAGCAGTTTATCTGACCAGCCCCAGCATTTT

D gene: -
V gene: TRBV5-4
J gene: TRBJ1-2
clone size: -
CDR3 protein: CASSLSGGRDGYTF
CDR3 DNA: TGTGCCAGCAGCCTAAGTGGGGGGCGGGATGGCTACACCTTC

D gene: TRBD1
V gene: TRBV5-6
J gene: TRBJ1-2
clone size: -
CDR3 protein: CASRREGTAYGYTF
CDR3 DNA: TGTGCCAGCAGAAGAGAAGGGACAGCCTATGGCTACACCTTC

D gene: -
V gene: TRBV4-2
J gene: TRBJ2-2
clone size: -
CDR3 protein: CASSQDTGTGELFF
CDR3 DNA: TGTGCCAGCAGCCAAGATACCGGGACCGGGGAGCTGTTTTTT

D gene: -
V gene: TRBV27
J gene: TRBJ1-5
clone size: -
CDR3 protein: CASSLLPSGYGNQPQHF
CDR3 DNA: TGTGCCAGCAGTTTATTGCCCTCAGGGTATGGCAATCAGCCCCAGCATTTT

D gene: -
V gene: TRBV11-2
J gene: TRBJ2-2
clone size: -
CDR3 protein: CASSSLGGTGELFF
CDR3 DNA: TGTGCCAGCAGCTCCCTAGGGGGGACCGGGGAGCTGTTTTTT

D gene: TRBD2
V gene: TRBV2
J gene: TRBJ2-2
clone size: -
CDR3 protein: CASRGLAVTGELFF
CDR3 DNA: TGTGCCAGCAGGGGACTAGCGGTCACCGGGGAGCTGTTTTTT

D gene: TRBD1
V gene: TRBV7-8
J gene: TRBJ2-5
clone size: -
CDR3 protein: CASSPYGTGRETQYF
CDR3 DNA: TGTGCCAGCAGCCCCTACGGGACAGGGCGAGAGACCCAGTACTTC